This note documents a single TCR beta chain sequence. Its antigen is still unknown. Unique molecular identifier tags were affixed to discrete cDNA molecules. MiXCR was run by TCRdb on the 5' RACE reads, yielding one entry per CDR3 protein. The top ten hold around 4.5% of the sample, which has 55,000 to 85,000 distinct CDR3 sequences, around 12% seen once. This sample was included in a study of early T cells in non-severe SARS-CoV-2 infection. For the study at large: Investigators sequenced bulk RNA drawn from unsorted whole blood, and chains remained unpaired.

Study-level points and caveats: Lookups in VDJdb leaned toward anti-spike CD8 responses and missed private and CD4 specificities.

This CDR3 contains 16 residues. V was clipped by 6 bases and J by 2 bases; unmatched bases: 11. Sequencing input: whole blood. The receptor's source is an adult who was a healthcare worker with PCR-confirmed SARS-CoV-2 infection or an uninfected control (not recorded which). The genes are TRBV12-3 or TRBV12-4 and TRBJ2-7; 9 bases are a match to TRBD2. CDR3 in DNA: TGTGCCAGCAGCCCCCAAGGCGGGAGGGTAACCTACGAGCAGTACTTC. It translates to CASSPQGGRVTYEQYF.